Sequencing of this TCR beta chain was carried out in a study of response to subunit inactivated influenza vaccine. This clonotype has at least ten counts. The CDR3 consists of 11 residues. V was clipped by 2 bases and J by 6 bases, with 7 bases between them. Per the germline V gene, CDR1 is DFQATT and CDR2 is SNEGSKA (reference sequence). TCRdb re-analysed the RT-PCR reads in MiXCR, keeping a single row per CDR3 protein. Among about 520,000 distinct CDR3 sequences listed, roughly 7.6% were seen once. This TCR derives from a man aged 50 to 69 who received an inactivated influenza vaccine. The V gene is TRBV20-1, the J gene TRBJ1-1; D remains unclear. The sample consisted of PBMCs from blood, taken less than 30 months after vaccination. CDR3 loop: CSARPTPEAFF. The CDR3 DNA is TGCAGTGCTAGACCGACTCCTGAAGCTTTCTTT.